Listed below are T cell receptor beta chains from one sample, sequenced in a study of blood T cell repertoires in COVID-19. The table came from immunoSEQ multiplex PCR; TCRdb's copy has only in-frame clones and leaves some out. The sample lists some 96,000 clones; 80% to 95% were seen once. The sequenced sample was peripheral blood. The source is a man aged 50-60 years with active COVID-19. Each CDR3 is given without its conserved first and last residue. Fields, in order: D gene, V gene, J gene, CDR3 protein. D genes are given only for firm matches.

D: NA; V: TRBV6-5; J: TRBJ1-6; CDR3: ASNQDSPLH
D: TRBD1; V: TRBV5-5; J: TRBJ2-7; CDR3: ASRDRSSYEQY
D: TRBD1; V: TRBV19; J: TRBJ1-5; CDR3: ASSAQGGNQPQH
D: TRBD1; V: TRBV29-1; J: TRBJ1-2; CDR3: SVEFRGLDYGYT
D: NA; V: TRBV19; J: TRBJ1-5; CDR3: ASTTRIFSNQPQH
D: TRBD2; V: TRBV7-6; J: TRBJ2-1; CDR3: ASSLGAGAGWYNEQF
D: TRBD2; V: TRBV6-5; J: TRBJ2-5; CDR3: ASTMGGGETQY
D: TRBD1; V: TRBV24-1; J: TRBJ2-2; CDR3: ATGSDRGLTGELF
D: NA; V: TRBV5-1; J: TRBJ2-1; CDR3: ASSSGTGNNEQF
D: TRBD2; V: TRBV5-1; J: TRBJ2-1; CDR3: ASSWGLAEATYNEQF
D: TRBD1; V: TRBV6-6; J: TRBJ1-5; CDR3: ASTKGQVNQPQH
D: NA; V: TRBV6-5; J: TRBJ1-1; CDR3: ASSYSRTPMNTEAF
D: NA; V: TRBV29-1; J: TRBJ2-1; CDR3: SVDAPFNEQF
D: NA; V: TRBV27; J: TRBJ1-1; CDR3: ASSFRGGSTEAF
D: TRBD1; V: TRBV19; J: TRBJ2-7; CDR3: ASSTLWDSYEQY
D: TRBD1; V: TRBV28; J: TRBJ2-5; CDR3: ASSPTGGHRETQY
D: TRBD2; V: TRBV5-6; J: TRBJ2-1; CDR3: ASSFPGLAGDNEQF
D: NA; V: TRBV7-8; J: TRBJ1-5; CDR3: ASSLGSRQPQH
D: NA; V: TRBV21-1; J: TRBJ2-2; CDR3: ASSKPSREAGVVGELF
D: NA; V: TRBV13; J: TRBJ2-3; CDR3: ASSRGGDTQY
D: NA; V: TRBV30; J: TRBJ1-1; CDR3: AWSARAGPNTEAF
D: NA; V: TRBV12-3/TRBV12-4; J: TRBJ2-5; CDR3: ASSWRQQETQY
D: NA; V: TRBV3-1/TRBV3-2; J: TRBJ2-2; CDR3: ASSPRGTGRTGELF
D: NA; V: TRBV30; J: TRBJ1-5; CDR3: AWSAGGDQPQH
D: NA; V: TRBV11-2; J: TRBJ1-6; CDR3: ANSLASSYNSPLH
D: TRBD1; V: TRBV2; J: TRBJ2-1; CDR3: ASTRDRGIHEQF
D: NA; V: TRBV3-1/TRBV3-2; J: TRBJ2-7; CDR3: ASSQSGSEQY
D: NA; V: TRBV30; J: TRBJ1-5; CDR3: AWKLAGTGNQPQH
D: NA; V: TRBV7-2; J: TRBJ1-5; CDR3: ASSLSGRGTTQPQH
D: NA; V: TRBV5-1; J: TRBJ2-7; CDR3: ASSPEGRGEQY
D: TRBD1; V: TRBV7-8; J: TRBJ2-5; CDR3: ASSLRDRYGQETQY
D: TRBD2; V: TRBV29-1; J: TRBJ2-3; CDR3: SVYAGGPSTQY
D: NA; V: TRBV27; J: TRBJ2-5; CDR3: ASSFRETQY
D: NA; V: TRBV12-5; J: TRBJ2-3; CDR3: ASGLVLGADTQY
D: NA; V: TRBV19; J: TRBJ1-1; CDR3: ASNPGGSGNTEAF
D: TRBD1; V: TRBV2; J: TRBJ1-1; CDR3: ASSRQGISTEAF
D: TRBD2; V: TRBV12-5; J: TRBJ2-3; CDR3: ASGLAATDTQY